This is a list of T cell receptor beta chains from one sample in a study of blood T cell repertoires in COVID-19. Method: immunoSEQ multiplex PCR; TCRdb's copy keeps in-frame clones and lacks some. In the table there are 200,000 to 250,000 clones, around 90% of which are singletons. The sample consisted of PBMCs or T cells enriched from blood (not recorded which). These receptors were collected from a man younger than 40 who had been exposed to COVID-19. Both conserved end residues are part of each CDR3. Fields, in order: D gene, J gene, CDR3 length, clone size, V gene, CDR3 DNA, CDR3 protein. The D gene is left open where the match is weak. Not all rows give a size; the values are once, few, many and, for expanded clones, a class.

TRBD1 | TRBJ1-2 | 12 | once | TRBV29-1 | TGCAGCGTTGTCACAGGGGCCTATGGCTACACCTTC | CSVVTGAYGYTF
. | TRBJ2-2 | 14 | . | TRBV27 | TGTGCCAGCAGTTTAGGGCAGGCCACCGGGGAGCTGTTTTTT | CASSLGQATGELFF
TRBD1 | TRBJ1-6 | 15 | . | TRBV18 | TGTGCCAGCTCAAGACAGGGGGCGCTTGGTTCACCCCTCCACTTT | CASSRQGALGSPLHF
. | TRBJ2-1 | 14 | . | TRBV5-1 | TGCGCCAGCAGCCCGACCGGGGGGCGGGGTGAGCAGTTCTTC | CASSPTGGRGEQFF
. | TRBJ2-3 | 15 | once | TRBV21-1 | TGTGCCAGCAGCAATAGGACAGGACTCACAGATACGCAGTATTTT | CASSNRTGLTDTQYF
. | TRBJ2-1 | 16 | . | TRBV4-3 | TGCGCCAGCAGCCACCAACAGGAGTCGACCTACAATGAGCAGTTCTTC | CASSHQQESTYNEQFF
TRBD1 | TRBJ1-2 | 14 | . | TRBV27 | TGTGCCAGCAGTCCGGACAGGGGTTCGTATGGCTACACCTTC | CASSPDRGSYGYTF
. | TRBJ2-3 | 15 | . | TRBV6-2/TRBV6-3 | TGTGCCAGCAGCTCCTCGACAGGTGCCACAGATACGCAGTATTTT | CASSSSTGATDTQYF
TRBD1 | TRBJ1-2 | 15 | . | TRBV5-4 | TGTGCCAGCAGCACCTACCGGACAGGCCGTTATGGCTACACCTTC | CASSTYRTGRYGYTF
TRBD1 | TRBJ1-6 | 14 | . | TRBV28 | TGTGCCAGCAGGGAAGACAGGGGGGTCACTCCCCTCCACTTT | CASREDRGVTPLHF
TRBD2 | TRBJ2-3 | 19 | . | TRBV5-5 | TGTGCCAGCAGCGTGATTTTCGGACTAGCGGGGGGGATCACAGATACGCAGTATTTT | CASSVIFGLAGGITDTQYF
TRBD2 | TRBJ2-3 | 14 | . | TRBV7-8 | TGTGCCAGCAGCACGAGCGGGGTCACAGATACGCAGTATTTT | CASSTSGVTDTQYF
TRBD1 | TRBJ2-3 | 12 | . | TRBV13 | TGTGCCAGCAGCTCGCAGGGGGCTACGCAGTATTTT | CASSSQGATQYF
TRBD1 | TRBJ1-5 | 16 | few | TRBV6-2/TRBV6-3 | TGTGCCAGCAGCTGGACAGGGATTGCTGGCAATCAGCCCCAGCATTTT | CASSWTGIAGNQPQHF
TRBD1 | TRBJ1-1 | 15 | few | TRBV27 | TGTGCCAGCAGTTTTCGGACAGGTTTGAACACTGAAGCTTTCTTT | CASSFRTGLNTEAFF
. | TRBJ1-6 | 13 | . | TRBV12-3/TRBV12-4 | TGTGCCAGCAGCGGGACTCGGACTTCACCCCTCCACTTT | CASSGTRTSPLHF
. | TRBJ1-2 | 15 | few | TRBV5-1 | TGCGCCAGCAGCTTGGGTTTCGGGGGTGACTATGGCTACACCTTC | CASSLGFGGDYGYTF
TRBD1 | TRBJ2-3 | 15 | . | TRBV7-2 | TGTGCCAGCAGCAAAACAGGGGCCAACACAGATACGCAGTATTTT | CASSKTGANTDTQYF
TRBD1 | TRBJ2-7 | 15 | . | TRBV5-4 | TGTGCCAGCAGCCTCCCCGGGACAGGGATCGACGAGCAGTACTTC | CASSLPGTGIDEQYF
TRBD2 | TRBJ2-2 | 14 | . | TRBV9 | TGTGCCAGCAGCGTAAGGACTAGCGCCGGGGAGCTGTTTTTT | CASSVRTSAGELFF
TRBD1 | TRBJ1-1 | 17 | . | TRBV7-9 | TGTGCCAGCAGCGAACGGGGGACAGGGTTTGTGAACACTGAAGCTTTCTTT | CASSERGTGFVNTEAFF
. | TRBJ1-1 | 15 | . | TRBV19 | TGTGCCAGTAGTACGACTAGCCTCGTTGGGGCTGAAGCTTTCTTT | CASSTTSLVGAEAFF
. | TRBJ2-1 | 16 | . | TRBV10-1 | TGCGCCAGCAGCTCTCCTAGCGTCCTGCTCCACAATGAGCAGTTCTTC | CASSSPSVLLHNEQFF
. | TRBJ1-2 | 12 | . | TRBV7-9 | TGTGCCAGCAGCCCCGGACAGTTGGGCTACACCTTC | CASSPGQLGYTF
. | TRBJ2-7 | 15 | . | TRBV11-2 | TGTGCCAGCAGCTTACTGGGGGCGAACTCCTACGAGCAGTACTTC | CASSLLGANSYEQYF
. | TRBJ2-7 | 12 | . | TRBV3-1/TRBV3-2 | TGTGCCAGCAGCTCACGGACTGACGAGCAGTACTTC | CASSSRTDEQYF
. | TRBJ2-7 | 10 | . | TRBV5-6 | TGTGCCAGCAGCTTGGTAGAGCAGTACTTC | CASSLVEQYF
. | TRBJ2-5 | 15 | . | TRBV11-3 | TGTGCCAGCAGCCTCCGTAGTGGGGACACAGAGACCCAGTACTTC | CASSLRSGDTETQYF
. | TRBJ2-2 | 16 | . | TRBV5-1 | TGCGCCAGCAGCTTTGTCCGGGGGAGGAACACCGGGGAGCTGTTTTTT | CASSFVRGRNTGELFF
. | TRBJ1-6 | 15 | . | TRBV30 | TGTGCCTGGAGTCCTGTGGCGGGGGGGAATTCACCCCTCCACTTT | CAWSPVAGGNSPLHF
. | TRBJ1-2 | 13 | . | TRBV3-1/TRBV3-2 | TGTGCCAGCAGCCCTCGTGGAGAGTATGGCTACACCTTC | CASSPRGEYGYTF
. | TRBJ1-1 | 14 | . | TRBV2 | TGTGCCAGCAGCGCGATTCGGGATAACACTGAAGCTTTCTTT | CASSAIRDNTEAFF
. | TRBJ1-4 | 15 | . | TRBV4-2 | TGTGCCAGCAGCCAAGATCAGGGGTGGAATGAAAAACTGTTTTTT | CASSQDQGWNEKLFF
. | TRBJ1-5 | 15 | few | TRBV4-1 | TGCGCCAGCAGCCAAGAGAGAGGGATCAATCAGCCCCAGCATTTT | CASSQERGINQPQHF
. | TRBJ1-6 | 13 | . | TRBV30 | TGTGCCGGCCAGGGCAGGGGCTATTCACCCCTCCACTTT | CAGQGRGYSPLHF
TRBD2 | TRBJ2-7 | 19 | . | TRBV5-4 | TGTGCCAGCAGCTTGGGGACTAGCGGGGGCGCCCGCCCCTCCTACGAGCAGTACTTC | CASSLGTSGGARPSYEQYF
TRBD2 | TRBJ2-1 | 16 | . | TRBV5-1 | TGCGCCAGCAGCTCCCAGCCGCTAGCGGGGGGAAATGAGCAGTTCTTC | CASSSQPLAGGNEQFF
TRBD2 | TRBJ2-7 | 17 | . | TRBV4-1 | TGCGCCAGCAGCCAAAACCCAGCGGGGGGGCCGTCCTACGAGCAGTACTTC | CASSQNPAGGPSYEQYF
. | TRBJ1-1 | 16 | . | TRBV30 | TGTGCCTGGATCCTTCCCATCACAGGAATTAACACTGAAGCTTTCTTT | CAWILPITGINTEAFF
TRBD1 | TRBJ1-2 | 14 | . | TRBV10-3 | TGTGCCATCAGTGAGTCCGGGGACAGCTATGGCTACACCTTC | CAISESGDSYGYTF
. | TRBJ2-7 | 14 | . | TRBV11-2 | TGTGCCAGCAGCTTAGGACAGGATCCAGCCGAGCAGTACTTC | CASSLGQDPAEQYF
TRBD1 | TRBJ2-7 | 16 | . | TRBV9 | TGTGCCAGCAGCGTAGAAGGGGACAGTCGGTTTGACGAGCAGTACTTC | CASSVEGDSRFDEQYF
. | TRBJ2-2 | 16 | . | TRBV7-8 | TGTGCCAGCAGCTTAATGTTACAGACCTACACCGGGGAGCTGTTTTTT | CASSLMLQTYTGELFF
TRBD2 | TRBJ2-7 | 17 | . | TRBV4-3 | TGCGCCAGCAGCCAAGGCCAAGCGGGGGGGAGCTCCTACGAGCAGTACTTC | CASSQGQAGGSSYEQYF
TRBD1 | TRBJ1-6 | 15 | . | TRBV18 | TGTGCCAGCCAAGTCAGGGGGGATTATAATTCACCCCTCCACTTT | CASQVRGDYNSPLHF
. | TRBJ2-7 | 13 | . | TRBV6-5 | TGTGCCAGCAGTTACTCTGGAGATTACCAGCAGTACTTC | CASSYSGDYQQYF
. | TRBJ1-6 | 16 | . | TRBV7-2 | TGTGCCAGCAGTCGACAGAAGAGCTCCTATAATTCACCCCTCCACTTT | CASSRQKSSYNSPLHF
. | TRBJ1-5 | 12 | . | TRBV27 | TGTGCCAGCAGTCCCCCGGGTCAGCCCCAGCATTTT | CASSPPGQPQHF
. | TRBJ2-1 | 13 | . | TRBV6-5 | TGTGCCAGCAGTACCCAGTCCTACAATGAGCAGTTCTTC | CASSTQSYNEQFF
. | TRBJ1-2 | 14 | . | TRBV5-6 | TGTGCCAGCAGCCGGCGGACAACTAACTATGGCTACACCTTC | CASSRRTTNYGYTF
. | TRBJ1-1 | 17 | . | TRBV19 | TGTGCCAGTAGTCGGGGGAGGCCGGGCGAACCGAACACTGAAGCTTTCTTT | CASSRGRPGEPNTEAFF
. | TRBJ1-1 | 11 | . | TRBV7-9 | TGTGCCTCTCGCGGGTGGACTGAAGCTTTCTTT | CASRGWTEAFF
. | TRBJ2-7 | 14 | . | TRBV7-9 | TGTGCCAGCAGCCCCCAACAGGGCTCCTACGAGCAGTACTTC | CASSPQQGSYEQYF
. | TRBJ2-6 | 16 | . | TRBV4-2 | TGTGCCAGCAGCCAAGAGGCGGGGACCGGGGCCAACGTCCTGACTTTC | CASSQEAGTGANVLTF
TRBD2 | TRBJ2-2 | 14 | few | TRBV2 | TGTGCCAGCGTCGGACTAGCTGGAACCGGGGAGCTGTTTTTT | CASVGLAGTGELFF